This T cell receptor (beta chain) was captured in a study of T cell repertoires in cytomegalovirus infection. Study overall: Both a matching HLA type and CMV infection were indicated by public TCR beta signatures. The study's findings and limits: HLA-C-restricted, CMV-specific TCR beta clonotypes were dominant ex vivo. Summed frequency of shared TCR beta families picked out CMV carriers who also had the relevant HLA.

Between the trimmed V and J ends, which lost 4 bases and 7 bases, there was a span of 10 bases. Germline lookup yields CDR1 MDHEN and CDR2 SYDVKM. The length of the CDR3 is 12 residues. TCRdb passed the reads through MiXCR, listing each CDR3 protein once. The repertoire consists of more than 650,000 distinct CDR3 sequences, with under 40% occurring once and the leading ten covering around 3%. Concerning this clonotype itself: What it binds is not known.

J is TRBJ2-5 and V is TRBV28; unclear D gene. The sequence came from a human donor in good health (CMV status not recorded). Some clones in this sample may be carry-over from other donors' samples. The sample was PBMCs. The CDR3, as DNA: TGTGCCAGCAGTTATAGCCTTTCGACCCAGTACTTC. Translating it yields CASSYSLSTQYF.